This T cell receptor beta chain was identified in a study of shared T cell receptors in the human thymus. Profiling relied on immunoSEQ multiplex PCR, and the TCRdb table lists in-frame clones only, not all of them. This sample yields under 700,000 clones, of which roughly 74% are seen a single time; less than 0.015% belongs to the top ten. CDR3 length equals 17 residues. Germline loops: CDR1 SGHRS, CDR2 YFSETQ. The V segment lost 3 bases and the J segment 1 base; nucleotides outside the gene matches: 5. The same data also contributed to another study, on human thymus T cells. That investigation notes: Each of the donors was a healthy Finnish infant who was undergoing open corrective cardiac surgery for congenital heart defects. Thymus tissue was removed during corrective cardiac surgery. What appeared biased in thymic and blood repertoires was the usage of V and J genes. Related studies found that unrelated individuals share highly overlapping thymic repertoires.

The chain is built from TRBV5-1 and TRBJ2-5; TRBD2 matches 14 bases. Material for sequencing was thymocytes. The receptor was isolated from a boy in the first two years of life with a congenital heart defect. CDR3 DNA: TGCGCCAGCAGCTCGGGACTAGCGGGAGTGCCCCAAGAGACCCAGTACTTC. Translation: CASSSGLAGVPQETQYF.